The next 22 T cell receptor beta chains were all read from a single sample in a study of T cell responses to AZD1222 COVID-19 vaccine. The protocol was immunoSEQ multiplex PCR, while the TCRdb copy is restricted to in-frame clones and leaves out a portion. The sample lists more than 95,000 clones; 80% to 90% were seen once. Source: peripheral blood, taken on day 0 of AZD1222 vaccination. The receptor source for this set is an adult in good health.

The chain is built from TRBV5-4 and TRBJ1-3, with D hard to call. CDR3 size: 16 residues. V dropped 0 bases and J dropped 8 bases, with 18 bases sitting between them. Germline V gives CDR1 SGHNT, CDR2 YYREEE (reference sequence). The CDR3 loop reads CASSLDFSAAGDTIYF. The CDR3 DNA follows: TGTGCCAGCAGCTTGGATTTTTCGGCCGCTGGGGACACCATATATTTT.

The chain carries TRBV5-1 and TRBJ2-7, with no clear D. V gave up 0 bases and J gave up 0 bases, with 4 bases separating them. This CDR3 region has 13 residues. CDR1 and CDR2 (germline): SGHRS, YFSETQ. This chain's CDR3 is CASSLGVSYEQYF. CDR3 nucleotides: TGCGCCAGCAGCTTGGGGGTCTCCTACGAGCAGTACTTC. The variable domain in full, completed from reference TRBV5-1 and TRBJ2-7, reads KAGVTQTPRYLIKTRGQQVTLSCSPISGHRSVSWYQQTPGQGLQFLFEYFSETQRNKGNFPGRFSGRQFSNSRSEMNVSTLELGDSALYLCASSLGVSYEQYFGPGTRLTVT.

The DNA of the CDR3 is TGTGCCAGCAGCTTATTTGGACAGGGTAATGAAAAACTGTTTTTT. Amino acid sequence: CASSLFGQGNEKLFF. V is TRBV11-2 and J is TRBJ1-4; 8 nucleotides match TRBD1. Per the germline V gene, CDR1 is SGHAT and CDR2 is FQNNGV. The ends lost 2 bases at V and 4 bases at J; junction bases unmatched: 3. The CDR3 is made up of 15 amino acids.

This clone was picked up one time. This chain joins TRBV28 and TRBJ1-2; D gene ambiguous. The CDR3 spans 15 residues. Germline CDR1 reads MDHEN; CDR2 reads SYDVKM. V lost 3 bases and J lost 1, with 12 bases in between. The CDR3 sequence: CASSLVLTHNYGYTF. CDR3 coding DNA: TGTGCCAGCAGTTTGGTCCTTACCCATAACTATGGCTACACCTTC.

The gene calls are TRBV30 and TRBJ2-1; 8 positions match TRBD2. Germline-derived CDR1 and CDR2 are GTSNPN and SVGIG (reference sequence). The CDR3 loop spans 14 amino acids. V lost 8 bases and J lost 9; bases outside the gene matches: 15. DNA of the CDR3: TGTGCCGGGGCGCGCCGCGGGAGGACGGGTGAGCAGTTCTTC. It yields the protein CAGARRGRTGEQFF.

The chain uses TRBV30 and TRBJ1-1, with D possibly being TRBD1 (5 bases). V lost 2 bases, J lost 7 bases, and 11 bases lay in between. Germline V CDR1 and CDR2: GTSNPN, SVGIG (reference sequence). The CDR3 length is 12 residues. The CDR3 bases are TGTGCCTGGAGTCGCTCCGGGGGTGAAGCTTTCTTT. Its protein is CAWSRSGGEAFF.

The rearrangement links TRBV19 to TRBJ1-1, with 11 bases identical to TRBD1. Germline assignment: CDR1 LNHDA and CDR2 SQIVND (reference sequence). There are 14 residues in the CDR3. V dropped 3 bases and J dropped 4; count of bases not matched to a gene: 1. The CDR3 region has the DNA TGTGCCAGTAGTATGGGACAGGGGGGCACTGAAGCTTTCTTT. Translated: CASSMGQGGTEAFF.

The rearrangement joins TRBV7-6 to TRBJ2-2; D gene uncertain. Germline CDR1 and CDR2: SGHVS and FNYEAQ. The CDR3 runs 15 residues. The V end was cut by 3 bases, the J end by 4 bases, with 12 bases between. The CDR3 protein is CASSLLPVGTGELFF. In nucleotides, the CDR3 is TGTGCCAGCAGCTTGTTACCGGTGGGCACCGGGGAGCTGTTTTTT.

This chain uses TRBV5-4 with TRBJ2-7; TRBD2 aligns across 11 bases. CDR3 length: 14 residues. Trimming removed 6 bases from V and 10 bases from J; junction bases left unmatched: 12. The germline CDR1 and CDR2 sequences are SGHNT and YYREEE (reference sequence). Written as DNA, the CDR3 is TGTGCCAGCACCCCCGGGACTAGCGGCCAATCCCAGTACTTC. Translation: CASTPGTSGQSQYF.

This chain joins TRBV6-2 or TRBV6-3 and TRBJ2-5; the D is unclear. The germline gives CDR1 MNHEY, CDR2 SVGEGT. This CDR3 comprises 11 residues. Trimming removed 2 bases from V and 7 bases from J, with 5 bases in between. In DNA, the CDR3 is TGTGCCAGCAGTTACAGTTGGACCCAGTACTTC. Its translation is CASSYSWTQYF.

This rearrangement joins TRBV7-2 to TRBJ1-1; possible D gene TRBD1, 5 bases. Germline V lookup: CDR1 SGHTA, CDR2 FQGNSA. Trimming removed 7 bases from V and 8 bases from J, with 17 bases in between. The CDR3 has 13 amino acids. CDR3 residues: CASTSGGVREAFF. The CDR3 DNA reads TGTGCCAGCACCTCCGGGGGGGTAAGAGAAGCTTTCTTT.

This clone was seen a single time. The chain couples TRBV9 to TRBJ1-1, with D perhaps TRBD1 (5 bases). V lost 5 bases and J lost 3, with 14 bases in between. This CDR3 region has 14 residues. CDR1 SGDLS and CDR2 YYNGEE come from the germline V gene. DNA of the CDR3: TGTGCCAGCAGGTCCACGAGGGGAGACACTGAAGCTTTCTTT. This codes for CASRSTRGDTEAFF.

This clone was counted a single time. The CDR3 sequence is CASSSGADYGYTF. The CDR3 DNA reads TGTGCCAGCAGTTCCGGGGCCGACTATGGCTACACCTTC. This chain joins TRBV27 and TRBJ1-2; weak D call: TRBD1 (5 bases). Germline CDR1 reads MNHEY; CDR2 reads SMNVEV (reference sequence). The V gene lost 4 bases and the J gene lost 3 bases, with 9 bases spanning the gap. The CDR3 spans 13 residues.

The V gene is TRBV2, the J gene TRBJ2-7; tentatively, D is TRBD1 or TRBD2 (5 bases each). CDR1 is SNHLY, CDR2 FYNNEI, per germline. Trimming stripped 8 bases from V and 0 bases from J, with 11 bases between. The CDR3 spans 13 residues. The CDR3 sequence: CASGTGLSYEQYF. The CDR3 bases are TGTGCCAGCGGTACAGGACTCTCCTACGAGCAGTACTTC.

This clone was counted once. The chain uses TRBV19 and TRBJ1-6; 11 bases map to TRBD1. Germline V gene lookup returns CDR1 LNHDA and CDR2 SQIVND (reference sequence). V was pared by 4 bases and J by 10 bases, with 12 bases of the junction left unmatched. The CDR3 contains 17 residues. CDR3 loop: CASSTVLKGQGDSPLHF. In DNA, the CDR3 is TGTGCCAGTAGTACTGTTTTGAAGGGACAGGGGGACTCACCCCTCCACTTT.

J is TRBJ2-3 and V is TRBV29-1, with 8 nucleotides matching TRBD2. Germline assignment: CDR1 SQVTM and CDR2 ANQGSEA. The CDR3 runs 15 residues. Trimming removed 3 bases from V and 1 base from J; junction bases left unmatched: 6. The CDR3 sequence: CSVEPVLAGTDTQYF. For the CDR3, the DNA is TGCAGCGTTGAGCCCGTACTAGCGGGCACAGATACGCAGTATTTT.

V is TRBV23-1 and J is TRBJ1-5, with D perhaps matching TRBD1 (6 bases). TRBV23-1 is an ORF for which the function is uncertain. CDR3 length: 17 amino acids. V lost 8 bases and J lost 2, with 22 bases in between. The CDR3 nucleotides read TGCGCCAGCGGCCCCTCAAGGGGGGTGATGGGCAATCAGCCCCAGCATTTT. Residues: CASGPSRGVMGNQPQHF.

This chain links TRBV7-8 with TRBJ1-5; the D gene is possibly TRBD1 (5 bases). Trimming cost V 1 base and J 0 bases, with 16 bases left between them. The CDR3 has 18 amino acids. CDR1 is SGHVS, CDR2 FQNEAQ, per germline. CDR3: CASSLVRTGPYSNQPQHF. The CDR3 DNA follows: TGTGCCAGCAGCTTAGTTCGAACAGGCCCTTATAGCAATCAGCCCCAGCATTTT. The complete variable domain, with remaining parts taken from reference TRBV7-8 and TRBJ1-5, reads GAGVSQSPRYKVAKRGQDVALRCDPISGHVSLFWYQQALGQGPEFLTYFQNEAQLDKSGLPSDRFFAERPEGSVSTLKIQRTQQEDSAVYLCASSLVRTGPYSNQPQHFGDGTRLSIL.

This clone occurred once. The CDR3 spells CATSDFRQSTEQYF. CDR3 coding DNA: TGTGCCACCAGTGATTTCCGCCAGTCCACCGAGCAGTACTTC. This chain connects TRBV24-1 to TRBJ2-7; no reliable D call. The germline V gene has CDR1 KGHDR and CDR2 SFDVKD. Deletions cut 1 base from V and 6 bases from J, with 12 bases between. The CDR3 has 14 residues.

This chain's CDR3 is CASSFRDSYEQYF. For the CDR3, the DNA is TGTGCCAGCAGTTTTAGGGACAGCTACGAGCAGTACTTC. The chain is built from TRBV28 and TRBJ2-7; TRBD1 matches at 7 bases. The V gene end was trimmed by 3 bases and the J gene end by 3 bases; junction bases not matched to a gene: 2. In germline, CDR1 is MDHEN, CDR2 SYDVKM. There are 13 residues in the CDR3.

This chain connects TRBV24-1 to TRBJ1-6; a weak D match, TRBD1 (5 bases). CDR1 and CDR2 (germline): KGHDR, SFDVKD. This CDR3 contains 14 residues. V gave up 2 bases and J gave up 6 bases, with 7 bases separating them. The CDR3: CATSDSRVNSPLHF. CDR3 in DNA: TGTGCCACCAGTGATTCCAGGGTTAATTCACCCCTCCACTTT.

The gene calls are TRBV9 and TRBJ1-5; the D gene is possibly TRBD1 (5 bases). V lost 1 base, J lost 3 bases, and 14 bases lay in between. Germline V CDR1 and CDR2: SGDLS, YYNGEE. CDR3 length equals 16 residues. CDR3 nucleotides: TGTGCCAGCAGCGTAACGGGCAATGGGGCCAATCAGCCCCAGCATTTT. Protein product: CASSVTGNGANQPQHF. The full variable domain, completed using reference TRBV9 and TRBJ1-5, is DSGVTQTPKHLITATGQRVTLRCSPRSGDLSVYWYQQSLDQGLQFLIQYYNGEERAKGNILERFSAQQFPDLHSELNLSSLELGDSALYFCASSVTGNGANQPQHFGDGTRLSIL.